This is a list of T cell receptor beta chains from one sample in a study of blood T cell repertoires in COVID-19. Sequencing used immunoSEQ multiplex PCR; TCRdb keeps in-frame clones, though not all of them. The sample lists around 45,000 clones, about nine tenths occurring once. Sequenced material: peripheral blood. The source of these receptors is a man aged 60 to 75 with active COVID-19. CDR3s include the opening cysteine and the closing phenylalanine or tryptophan. Fields, in order: CDR3 protein, CDR3 DNA, D gene, V gene, clone size, CDR3 length, J gene. D genes are given only for firm matches. Where a row states a size, it is once, few, many or the class of an expanded clone; other rows omit it.

cdr3_aa: CASSQAPTGNARNEQFF
cdr3_nt: TGCGCCAGCAGCCAAGCACCCACGGGGAATGCGAGGAATGAGCAGTTCTTC
d_call: -
v_call: TRBV4-1
clone_size: -
cdr3_length: 17
j_call: TRBJ2-1

cdr3_aa: CASSGRTVAYNSPLHF
cdr3_nt: TGTGCCAGCAGCGGCCGGACAGTTGCTTATAATTCACCCCTCCACTTT
d_call: -
v_call: TRBV9
clone_size: -
cdr3_length: 16
j_call: TRBJ1-6

cdr3_aa: CASSIPPGQGVAPLHF
cdr3_nt: TGTGCCAGCAGTATTCCTCCGGGACAGGGAGTTGCACCCCTCCACTTT
d_call: TRBD1
v_call: TRBV27
clone_size: -
cdr3_length: 16
j_call: TRBJ1-6

cdr3_aa: CASSLRGGSSYNEQFF
cdr3_nt: TGTGCCAGCAGCTTGCGGGGCGGGAGCTCCTACAATGAGCAGTTCTTC
d_call: TRBD2
v_call: TRBV5-5
clone_size: -
cdr3_length: 16
j_call: TRBJ2-1

cdr3_aa: CASSPKGQANTEAFF
cdr3_nt: TGTGCCAGTAGTCCAAAGGGACAGGCAAACACTGAAGCTTTCTTT
d_call: TRBD1
v_call: TRBV19
clone_size: once
cdr3_length: 15
j_call: TRBJ1-1

cdr3_aa: CASSPIAGGPYEQYF
cdr3_nt: TGTGCCAGTAGTCCGATAGCGGGAGGGCCTTACGAGCAGTACTTC
d_call: TRBD2
v_call: TRBV19
clone_size: -
cdr3_length: 15
j_call: TRBJ2-7

cdr3_aa: CASSFGGTHQPQHF
cdr3_nt: TGTGCCAGCAGTTTTGGGGGCACCCATCAGCCCCAGCATTTT
d_call: -
v_call: TRBV28
clone_size: -
cdr3_length: 14
j_call: TRBJ1-5

cdr3_aa: CATSDNRGGDQPQHF
cdr3_nt: TGTGCCACCAGTGATAATCGAGGGGGCGATCAGCCCCAGCATTTT
d_call: TRBD1
v_call: TRBV24-1
clone_size: -
cdr3_length: 15
j_call: TRBJ1-5

cdr3_aa: CASSLAQLSYEQYF
cdr3_nt: TGCGCCAGCAGCTTGGCCCAACTAAGCTACGAGCAGTACTTC
d_call: -
v_call: TRBV5-1
clone_size: -
cdr3_length: 14
j_call: TRBJ2-7

cdr3_aa: CASSLRLAGVSYNEQFF
cdr3_nt: TGTGCCAGCAGCCTTAGACTAGCGGGGGTATCCTACAATGAGCAGTTCTTC
d_call: TRBD2
v_call: TRBV5-4
clone_size: -
cdr3_length: 17
j_call: TRBJ2-1

cdr3_aa: CASSPSSRISGNTIYF
cdr3_nt: TGTGCCAGCTCACCATCGAGCAGGATCTCTGGAAACACCATATATTTT
d_call: -
v_call: TRBV18
clone_size: -
cdr3_length: 16
j_call: TRBJ1-3

cdr3_aa: CASSLDDYYNTQYF
cdr3_nt: TGTGCCAGCAGCTTAGATGACTATTACAATACGCAGTATTTT
d_call: -
v_call: TRBV11-2
clone_size: -
cdr3_length: 14
j_call: TRBJ2-3

cdr3_aa: CASSGDSRNTEAFF
cdr3_nt: TGTGCCAGCAGCGGGGACAGTAGGAACACTGAAGCTTTCTTT
d_call: TRBD1
v_call: TRBV5-5
clone_size: -
cdr3_length: 14
j_call: TRBJ1-1

cdr3_aa: CASSPYRGRANYGYTF
cdr3_nt: TGTGCCAGCAGCCCGTACCGGGGTCGAGCTAACTATGGCTACACCTTC
d_call: -
v_call: TRBV7-9
clone_size: -
cdr3_length: 16
j_call: TRBJ1-2

cdr3_aa: CATSDWEDEQYF
cdr3_nt: TGTGCCACCAGTGATTGGGAGGACGAGCAGTACTTC
d_call: -
v_call: TRBV24-1
clone_size: -
cdr3_length: 12
j_call: TRBJ2-7

cdr3_aa: CASSLAGHGPSYGYTF
cdr3_nt: TGTGCCAGCAGCTTAGCGGGCCATGGGCCATCGTATGGCTACACCTTC
d_call: -
v_call: TRBV7-9
clone_size: -
cdr3_length: 16
j_call: TRBJ1-2

cdr3_aa: CASSLPGSRRDEQFF
cdr3_nt: TGTGCCAGCAGCTTACCCGGCAGCAGGCGTGATGAGCAGTTCTTC
d_call: -
v_call: TRBV7-9
clone_size: -
cdr3_length: 15
j_call: TRBJ2-1

cdr3_aa: CASSVADAGGYYEQYF
cdr3_nt: TGTGCCAGCAGCGTAGCTGACGCGGGAGGGTACTACGAGCAGTACTTC
d_call: TRBD2
v_call: TRBV9
clone_size: few
cdr3_length: 16
j_call: TRBJ2-7

cdr3_aa: CASSSGTGLSPLHF
cdr3_nt: TGTGCCAGCAGCAGCGGGACAGGGTTATCACCCCTCCACTTT
d_call: TRBD1
v_call: TRBV9
clone_size: -
cdr3_length: 14
j_call: TRBJ1-6

cdr3_aa: CASSLGTSTDTQYF
cdr3_nt: TGTGCCAGCAGCTTAGGGACAAGCACAGATACGCAGTATTTT
d_call: -
v_call: TRBV7-2
clone_size: -
cdr3_length: 14
j_call: TRBJ2-3

cdr3_aa: CASSLASGGELFF
cdr3_nt: TGCGCCAGCAGCTTGGCCTCCGGGGGGGAGCTGTTTTTT
d_call: -
v_call: TRBV5-1
clone_size: -
cdr3_length: 13
j_call: TRBJ2-2

cdr3_aa: CASSQDTGSGFGAFF
cdr3_nt: TGCGCCAGCAGCCAAGACACAGGGTCGGGGTTTGGAGCTTTCTTT
d_call: -
v_call: TRBV4-3
clone_size: few
cdr3_length: 15
j_call: TRBJ1-1

cdr3_aa: CASSSSPGTAYEQYF
cdr3_nt: TGTGCCAGCAGCTCATCCCCCGGGACAGCCTACGAGCAGTACTTC
d_call: TRBD1
v_call: TRBV7-6
clone_size: -
cdr3_length: 15
j_call: TRBJ2-7

cdr3_aa: CASSRTSGSGTDTQYF
cdr3_nt: TGTGCCAGCTCACGGACTAGCGGGAGCGGCACAGATACGCAGTATTTT
d_call: TRBD2
v_call: TRBV18
clone_size: -
cdr3_length: 16
j_call: TRBJ2-3

cdr3_aa: CASSDRTSGGHLDTQYF
cdr3_nt: TGTGCCAGCAGCGATCGGACTAGCGGGGGCCACCTAGATACGCAGTATTTT
d_call: TRBD2
v_call: TRBV5-4
clone_size: -
cdr3_length: 17
j_call: TRBJ2-3

cdr3_aa: CASSPEGASPLHF
cdr3_nt: TGTGCCAGCTCACCAGAGGGGGCTTCACCCCTCCACTTT
d_call: TRBD1
v_call: TRBV18
clone_size: -
cdr3_length: 13
j_call: TRBJ1-6

cdr3_aa: CSASRGGTNTGELFF
cdr3_nt: TGCAGTGCTAGTCGGGGCGGGACGAACACCGGGGAGCTGTTTTTT
d_call: -
v_call: TRBV20-1
clone_size: -
cdr3_length: 15
j_call: TRBJ2-2

cdr3_aa: CASSLRRDFNEKLFF
cdr3_nt: TGTGCCAGCAGCTTGAGGCGGGACTTCAATGAAAAACTGTTTTTT
d_call: -
v_call: TRBV5-6
clone_size: -
cdr3_length: 15
j_call: TRBJ1-4

cdr3_aa: CASSTGHPGDTEAFF
cdr3_nt: TGTGCCAGCAGCACGGGACACCCAGGGGACACTGAAGCTTTCTTT
d_call: -
v_call: TRBV21-1
clone_size: -
cdr3_length: 15
j_call: TRBJ1-1

cdr3_aa: CASSFYRGPNEQFF
cdr3_nt: TGTGCCAGCAGCTTCTACAGGGGGCCCAATGAGCAGTTCTTC
d_call: TRBD1
v_call: TRBV7-8
clone_size: -
cdr3_length: 14
j_call: TRBJ2-1

cdr3_aa: CASSIDRGETQYF
cdr3_nt: TGTGCCAGCAGCATCGACAGGGGAGAGACCCAGTACTTC
d_call: TRBD1
v_call: TRBV7-2
clone_size: -
cdr3_length: 13
j_call: TRBJ2-5

cdr3_aa: CASTAGPNSPLHF
cdr3_nt: TGTGCCAGCACGGCAGGCCCAAATTCACCCCTCCACTTT
d_call: -
v_call: TRBV9
clone_size: -
cdr3_length: 13
j_call: TRBJ1-6

cdr3_aa: CASTRQGMNTEAFF
cdr3_nt: TGTGCCAGCACCAGACAGGGGATGAACACTGAAGCTTTCTTT
d_call: TRBD1
v_call: TRBV6-5
clone_size: -
cdr3_length: 14
j_call: TRBJ1-1

cdr3_aa: CASSTGGEQYF
cdr3_nt: TGTGCCAGTAGTACCGGAGGAGAGCAGTACTTC
d_call: -
v_call: TRBV19
clone_size: -
cdr3_length: 11
j_call: TRBJ2-7

cdr3_aa: CASSLGTGRGGPYNEQFF
cdr3_nt: TGTGCCAGCAGTTTAGGGACTGGGCGGGGGGGCCCGTACAATGAGCAGTTCTTC
d_call: TRBD2
v_call: TRBV28
clone_size: -
cdr3_length: 18
j_call: TRBJ2-1

cdr3_aa: CASRGSGRTQYF
cdr3_nt: TGTGCCAGCAGGGGTAGCGGGAGGACCCAGTACTTC
d_call: TRBD2
v_call: TRBV6-5
clone_size: -
cdr3_length: 12
j_call: TRBJ2-5

cdr3_aa: CASSFDGGREETQYF
cdr3_nt: TGCGCCAGCAGCTTTGACGGGGGGAGAGAGGAGACCCAGTACTTC
d_call: TRBD2
v_call: TRBV5-1
clone_size: -
cdr3_length: 15
j_call: TRBJ2-5

cdr3_aa: CSASWGGQETQYF
cdr3_nt: TGCAGTGCTAGTTGGGGGGGCCAAGAGACCCAGTACTTC
d_call: TRBD2
v_call: TRBV20-1
clone_size: -
cdr3_length: 13
j_call: TRBJ2-5

cdr3_aa: CASSLRRLNTEAFF
cdr3_nt: TGTGCCAGCAGCTTACGCAGATTGAACACTGAAGCTTTCTTT
d_call: -
v_call: TRBV7-3
clone_size: -
cdr3_length: 14
j_call: TRBJ1-1

cdr3_aa: CASSERVGAEQYF
cdr3_nt: TGTGCCAGCAGTGAAAGGGTAGGGGCCGAGCAGTACTTC
d_call: -
v_call: TRBV2
clone_size: -
cdr3_length: 13
j_call: TRBJ2-7

cdr3_aa: CASSQDRRREQQPQHF
cdr3_nt: TGTGCCAGCAGCCAAGATCGGAGAAGGGAGCAACAGCCCCAGCATTTT
d_call: -
v_call: TRBV3-1/TRBV3-2
clone_size: -
cdr3_length: 16
j_call: TRBJ1-5